This paragraph reports one T cell receptor beta chain. Treatment in this sample: roughly 19 received Ad26.COV2.S at low or high dose, single or two shots; 5 received placebo; per-sample allocation not given. Collection of samples fell on day 63 after the first vaccine or placebo injection. The data belong to a study of Ad26.COV2.S vaccination and SARS-CoV-2 variants. V lost 3 bases to trimming and J lost 4 bases; unmatched junction nucleotides: 6. This CDR3 is built from 14 residues. Germline V gene lookup returns CDR1 DFQATT and CDR2 SNEGSKA (reference sequence). Sequencing used immunoSEQ multiplex PCR; TCRdb keeps in-frame clones, though not all of them. The sample consists of roughly 700,000 clones, about 89% of them appearing once.

Sequences were derived from peripheral blood, sampled in a trial of Ad26.COV2.S vaccine versus placebo. This TCR derives from a person between 18 and 65 years old who received the Ad26.COV2.S COVID-19 vaccine or a placebo. This rearrangement joins TRBV20-1 to TRBJ1-2, with 9 bases lining up with TRBD1. CDR3 nucleotide sequence: TGCAGTGCTAGTAACAGGGGGCAATCCTATGGCTACACCTTC. Amino acid sequence: CSASNRGQSYGYTF.